A single sample gave rise to the 17 T cell receptor beta chains below, sequenced in a study of blood T cells in healthy people across ages (dated by TCRdb to the mid-2010s). To prepare the library, 5' RACE was applied. The instrument given in TCRdb is Illumina HiSeq 2500. A second PCR of roughly 6 to 11 cycles was run with a J-beta primer mix and a sample-barcoded 5' primer. The public reads were reprocessed in TCRdb via fastp at Q25 and MiXCR, keeping in-frame beta chains. Records with the same CDR3 protein are collapsed into one entry carrying the most frequent genes and DNA. This sample holds hundreds of thousands of distinct CDR3 sequences; approximately 25% were observed only once. The leading ten clones occupy more than 8.5% of the sample. This same sample was also taken into another study, of T cells of mothers and their children.

The specimen sequenced was blood. These receptors all come from a boy aged 10-17 years in good health.

V gene TRBV24-1 combines with J gene TRBJ2-3, with D perhaps matching TRBD1 (6 bases). The CDR3 has 16 amino acids. Germline CDR1 is KGHDR and CDR2 is SFDVKD. V lost 4 bases and J lost 8, with 21 bases in between. CDR3 in amino acids: CATSEEAGVIGGTQYF. CDR3 DNA: TGTGCCACCAGTGAAGAAGCAGGGGTGATTGGAGGTACGCAGTATTTT.

As concerns this clonotype: Germline and junction disagree at one end, which may indicate a read error. The V call is TRBV7-9, the J call TRBJ2-1, with D unresolved. The CDR3 sequence is 14 residues long. From germline, CDR1 is SEHNR and CDR2 FQNEAQ (reference sequence). The CDR3 sequence is CASSLDTTANEQSF. The CDR3 coding sequence is TGTGCCAGCAGCTTAGATACGACGGCCAATGAGCAGTCCTTC.

The genes are TRBV4-1 and TRBJ2-5; TRBD2 agrees at 8 bases. The J call may be incorrect, as the DNA end agrees better with TRBJ2-1. The CDR3 length is 14 residues. The germline gives CDR1 MGHRA, CDR2 YSYEKL. The CDR3 DNA follows: TGCGCCAGCAGCCAGGGACTAGAGGGCAATGAGCAGTTCTTC. As protein: CASSQGLEGNEQFF.

The V call is TRBV4-3, the J call TRBJ1-4, with D hard to call. Per germline, CDR1 LGHNA and CDR2 YSLEER. There are 16 residues in the CDR3. V lost 0 bases, J lost 1 base, and 9 bases lay in between. The DNA of the CDR3 is TGCGCCAGCAGCCAAGATCCGCCAGGAACTAATGAAAAACTGTTTTTT. It specifies CASSQDPPGTNEKLFF.

This clonotype was observed a handful of times. The chain employs TRBV24-1 and TRBJ2-7, with 12 bases identical to TRBD1. CDR1 and CDR2 from the germline V gene are KGHDR and SFDVKD. CDR3 length: 16 residues. V lost 4 bases and J lost 1; bases outside the gene matches: 4. The chain's CDR3 is CATSDGTGGSSYEQYF. CDR3 DNA sequence: TGTGCCACCAGTGACGGGACAGGGGGCTCATCCTACGAGCAGTACTTC.

The V call is TRBV12-3 or TRBV12-4, the J call TRBJ1-1, with D possibly TRBD1 on 5 matching bases. Between the trimmed V and J ends, which lost 5 bases and 2 bases, there was a span of 12 bases. The CDR3 has 14 residues. The DNA of the CDR3 is TGTGCCAGCAGTCCTCAGGGATTAAACACTGAAGCTTTCTTT. It yields the protein CASSPQGLNTEAFF.

This clonotype appeared many times. The rearrangement links TRBV10-3 to TRBJ2-7; 11 nucleotides agree with TRBD1. Germline values: CDR1 ENHRY, CDR2 SYGVKD. The CDR3 totals 14 residues. J lost 2 bases, V lost 5 bases, and 2 bases had no gene match. The CDR3 bases are TGTGCCATCAGTCCGGGACAGGGGGCCTACGAGCAGTACTTC. This gives the protein CAISPGQGAYEQYF.

V usage is TRBV20-1 and J usage is TRBJ2-5; D is possibly TRBD2 (6 bases). Trimming pared 4 bases from V and 5 bases from J, leaving 14 bases between. CDR1 DFQATT and CDR2 SNEGSKA come from the germline V gene (reference sequence). This CDR3 is built from 13 residues. CDR3 in amino acids: CSATSGRGETQYF. The CDR3, as DNA: TGCAGTGCTACCTCCGGGAGAGGGGAGACCCAGTACTTC.

This sequence joins TRBV24-1 and TRBJ2-4; 11 bases map to TRBD1. The V and J ends lost 4 bases and 7 bases, in that order; junction bases with no gene match: 5. The length of the CDR3 is 15 residues. Germline CDR1 KGHDR, CDR2 SFDVKD. This CDR3 is CATSDRGQGANIQYF. In DNA form, the CDR3 reads TGTGCCACCAGTGACCGAGGACAGGGGGCCAACATTCAGTACTTC.

This clonotype was recorded a few times. The junction and the germline gene differ at one end; a read error may be behind it. V usage is TRBV12-3 or TRBV12-4 and J usage is TRBJ2-3, with D possibly matching TRBD1 (6 bases). This CDR3 has 15 amino acids. Here the CDR3 reads CASSFEDSPTGTQYF. CDR3 in DNA: TGTGCCAGCAGTTTTGAGGACAGTCCCACAGGTACGCAGTATTTT.

This clonotype was seen a few times. The rearrangement joins TRBV28 to TRBJ1-2; D unclear. The CDR3 covers 18 residues. Per the germline V gene, CDR1 is MDHEN and CDR2 is SYDVKM. V was clipped by 6 bases and J by 4 bases, with 27 bases between them. Here the CDR3 DNA reads TGTGCCAGCAGCCGCCCAACTCCCTGGATCACTTCTCCCTATGGCTACACCTTC. Its translation is CASSRPTPWITSPYGYTF.

This chain uses TRBV4-1 with TRBJ1-1; 7 nucleotides agree with TRBD1. This CDR3 spans 15 amino acids. Trimming cost V 5 bases and J 2 bases; bases outside gene matches: 8. Germline values: CDR1 MGHRA, CDR2 YSYEKL. CDR3 region: CASSSGQARNTEAFF. CDR3 DNA: TGCGCCAGCAGCTCTGGACAGGCCCGAAACACTGAAGCTTTCTTT.

This clonotype was picked up a small number of times. The gene calls are TRBV10-3 and TRBJ2-1, with D maybe TRBD2 (5 bases). The germline V and J ends were trimmed by 0 bases and 6 bases, with 9 bases remaining between them. Germline CDR1 reads ENHRY; CDR2 reads SYGVKD. CDR3 length: 14 amino acids. CDR3 DNA sequence: TGTGCCATCAGTGAGTCGGGAGAAATCAATGAGCAGTTCTTC. It specifies CAISESGEINEQFF.

The V and J genes are TRBV6-6 and TRBJ1-2; D remains ambiguous. CDR3 length: 14 amino acids. The germline V gene has CDR1 MNHNY and CDR2 SVGAGI (reference sequence). V gave up 6 bases and J gave up 0 bases, with 11 bases separating them. This chain's CDR3 is CASRARLSNYGYTF. In nucleotides, the CDR3 is TGTGCCAGCAGAGCCAGGCTTTCTAACTATGGCTACACCTTC.

This clonotype was detected a few times. V gene TRBV6-5 combines with J gene TRBJ1-2; the D gene is possibly TRBD1 (5 bases). In germline, CDR1 is MNHEY, CDR2 SVGAGI. V gave up 2 bases and J gave up 8 bases, with 12 bases separating them. The CDR3 covers 13 residues. Written as DNA, the CDR3 is TGTGCCAGCAGTTACCTGGCAGGGCTGGGCTACACCTTC. Translation gives CASSYLAGLGYTF.

J is TRBJ2-5 and V is TRBV29-1, with 9 positions matching TRBD1. The trim removed 3 bases at V and 3 bases at J, leaving 5 bases unmatched. Per the germline V gene, CDR1 is SQVTM and CDR2 is ANQGSEA. The CDR3 loop spans 14 amino acids. CDR3 in amino acids: CSVETGDREETQYF. For the CDR3, the DNA is TGCAGCGTTGAGACGGGGGACAGGGAAGAGACCCAGTACTTC.

In the case of this clonotype: One end of the junction varies from germline; a read error may be responsible. The CDR3 loop reads CASNQIAGSGTEAFF. As DNA, the CDR3 is TGCGCCAGCAACCAAATCGCAGGGTCCGGCACTGAAGCTTTCTTT. The chain combines TRBV4-3 with TRBJ1-1, with D perhaps matching TRBD1 (5 bases). This CDR3 has 15 residues. Germline V CDR1 and CDR2: LGHNA, YSLEER.